Presented here are 21 T cell receptor beta chains from one specimen sequenced in a study of CD8 T cells in ankylosing spondylitis. TCRdb reanalysed the 5' RACE reads using MiXCR and keeps one entry per CDR3 protein. The data hold roughly 180,000 distinct CDR3 sequences, with over 10% observed a single time. Sample: blood, either unsorted or a sorted T cell fraction (not recorded which). The source is a female donor with ankylosing spondylitis or in good health (not recorded which).

This clonotype was found a few times. The J gene is TRBJ2-1, the V gene TRBV20-1; 11 positions match TRBD2. J lost 0 bases, V lost 5 bases, and 15 bases had no gene match. There are 19 residues in the CDR3. Germline V lookup: CDR1 DFQATT, CDR2 SNEGSKA (reference sequence). CDR3 nucleotide sequence: TGCAGTGCTTCCACCGGGACTAGCGGTCCGGCGAGCTCCTACAATGAGCAGTTCTTC. Its translation is CSASTGTSGPASSYNEQFF.

This clonotype has a handful of counts. The J gene is TRBJ2-1, the V gene TRBV5-1; D is unclear. CDR3 length: 14 amino acids. The germline CDR1 and CDR2 sequences are SGHRS and YFSETQ. Deletions cut 5 bases from V and 9 bases from J, with 18 bases between. As DNA, the CDR3 is TGCGCCAGCAGGGGTGGCCCCGCTAATCCTGAGCAGTTCTTC. It codes for CASRGGPANPEQFF.

This clonotype was seen once. A read error may explain this, as a much larger clone is one base away. The CDR3 loop reads CASRQGGTARGEQYF. The CDR3 coding sequence is TGCGCCAGCAGACAAGGAGGGACTGCACGAGGTGAGCAGTACTTC. The chain couples TRBV4-1 to TRBJ2-7; tentative D call: TRBD2 (6 bases). Germline V gene sequence: CDR1 MGHRA, CDR2 YSYEKL. This CDR3 has 15 amino acids.

A single count supports this clonotype. This CDR3 is CASRPGTERNTIYF. The CDR3 nucleotides are TGTGCCAGCAGGCCCGGGACAGAAAGAAACACCATATATTTT. This chain joins TRBV7-2 and TRBJ1-3; 7 positions match TRBD1. Germline trimming cut 6 bases from V and 5 bases from J; bases unmatched to any gene: 7. The germline CDR1 and CDR2 sequences are SGHTA and FQGNSA. CDR3 size: 14 residues.

This clonotype was picked up many times. This rearrangement joins TRBV4-2 to TRBJ2-1, with D perhaps TRBD2 (6 bases). Trimming removed 2 bases from V and 0 bases from J, with 11 bases in between. This CDR3 is 16 amino acids long. Germline-derived CDR1 and CDR2 are LGHNA and YNFKEQ. The CDR3 loop reads CASSQLVGLSYNEQFF. The CDR3 coding sequence is TGTGCCAGCAGCCAATTGGTGGGACTCTCCTACAATGAGCAGTTCTTC.

In regard to this clonotype: This could be a read error, since a much larger clone is one nucleotide away. The rearrangement joins TRBV12-3 or TRBV12-4 to TRBJ1-1; no reliable D call. The CDR3 totals 13 residues. The V gene lost 7 bases and the J gene lost 2 bases, with 11 bases spanning the gap. DNA for the CDR3: TGTGCCAGCACCAAGAATGACAACACTGAAGCTTTCTTT. The encoded protein is CASTKNDNTEAFF.

This clonotype appeared many times. As DNA, the CDR3 is TGTGCCAGCAGTACTGGGTGGGAGCTGTTTTTT. Its protein is CASSTGWELFF. The chain has TRBV11-1 and TRBJ2-2; D is undetermined. V lost 6 bases and J lost 9, with 8 bases in between. Per germline, CDR1 SGHAT and CDR2 FQDESV (reference sequence). This CDR3 spans 11 amino acids.

There are many counts of this clonotype. The genes are TRBV4-2 and TRBJ2-7, with D unresolved. Germline loops: CDR1 LGHNA, CDR2 YNFKEQ. The ends were cut back, 4 bases at V and 0 bases at J, with 10 bases in the middle. This CDR3 has 14 residues. The CDR3 DNA is TGTGCCAGCAGCCTATCTTTGAGCTCCTACGAGCAGTACTTC. It translates to CASSLSLSSYEQYF.

The gene calls are TRBV5-1 and TRBJ1-2; 9 nucleotides match TRBD1. J was trimmed by 4 bases and V by 4 bases; bases with no gene match: 8. CDR1 is SGHRS, CDR2 YFSETQ, per germline. CDR3 length: 15 amino acids. In DNA, the CDR3 is TGCGCCAGCAGCCTGGACGGGACAGGGACCTATGGCTACACCTTC. This gives the protein CASSLDGTGTYGYTF.

The rearrangement uses TRBV7-2 and TRBJ2-7; TRBD1 matches at 8 bases. The CDR3 is 15 amino acids. Trimming removed 5 bases from V and 4 bases from J; junction bases left unmatched: 10. Germline V gives CDR1 SGHTA, CDR2 FQGNSA. The CDR3 spells CASSTRQGLRYEQYF. The CDR3 bases are TGTGCCAGCAGCACCCGACAGGGGCTCAGGTACGAGCAGTACTTC. The full variable domain, its missing parts supplied by reference TRBV7-2 and TRBJ2-7, is GAGVSQSPSNKVTEKGKDVELRCDPISGHTALYWYRQSLGQGLEFLIYFQGNSAPDKSGLPSDRFSAERTGGSVSTLTIQRTQQEDSAVYLCASSTRQGLRYEQYFGPGTRLTVT.

This clonotype appeared a few times. CDR3 in amino acids: CASSPRTGGRDEQYF. The CDR3 DNA follows: TGTGCCAGCAGCCCGAGGACAGGGGGCAGGGACGAGCAGTACTTC. The chain links TRBV7-3 to TRBJ2-7, with 11 bases aligning to TRBD1. The ends lost 5 bases at V and 5 bases at J; junction bases unmatched: 8. CDR3 size: 15 residues. Germline CDR1 SGHTA, CDR2 FQGTGA.

This clonotype has a count of ten or more. V gene TRBV28 combines with J gene TRBJ1-5; a possible D gene is TRBD1 (5 bases). Trimming took 8 bases from V and 1 from J, leaving 15 bases between them. In germline, CDR1 is MDHEN, CDR2 SYDVKM. This CDR3 is built from 15 residues. The CDR3 here is CASVTGDLSNQPQHF. CDR3 DNA sequence: TGTGCCAGCGTAACTGGGGACTTAAGCAATCAGCCCCAGCATTTT.

This clonotype was seen repeatedly, ten times or more. The chain links TRBV7-8 to TRBJ2-1; D unclear. Deletions cut 2 bases from V and 5 bases from J, with 19 bases between. Germline CDR1 reads SGHVS; CDR2 reads FQNEAQ. This CDR3 is built from 17 residues. The CDR3 coding sequence is TGTGCCAGCAGCTTATTGGGAAGACGGTCTGGGCACAATGAGCAGTTCTTC. Protein: CASSLLGRRSGHNEQFF.

This clonotype was observed a few times. The chain links TRBV24-1 to TRBJ2-5; D remains ambiguous. V was trimmed by 2 bases and J by 2 bases, leaving 11 bases between them. This CDR3 has 15 residues. Germline assignment: CDR1 KGHDR and CDR2 SFDVKD. CDR3 amino acids: CATSDSVGLQETQYF. CDR3 bases: TGTGCCACCAGTGATTCGGTCGGGCTGCAAGAGACCCAGTACTTC.

This clonotype was picked up many times. The gene calls are TRBV20-1 and TRBJ1-5; D is unresolved. V lost 4 bases to trimming and J lost 6 bases, with 10 bases between them. Germline V gene data show CDR1 as DFQATT and CDR2 as SNEGSKA (reference sequence). CDR3 length: 12 amino acids. The CDR3 is CSAISGFQPQHF. The CDR3 DNA reads as TGCAGTGCTATTTCCGGATTTCAGCCCCAGCATTTT.

This clonotype was seen many times. The rearrangement links TRBV12-3 or TRBV12-4 to TRBJ1-1; possible D gene TRBD1, 6 bases. The CDR3 sequence is 13 residues long. The V gene lost 3 bases and the J gene lost 7 bases, with 12 bases spanning the gap. The CDR3 sequence is CASSFRGQVEAFF. The CDR3 region has the DNA TGTGCCAGCAGTTTCCGGGGGCAGGTTGAAGCTTTCTTT.

Many counts were recorded for this clonotype. This chain connects TRBV7-2 to TRBJ2-3; 7 nucleotides match TRBD2. Germline V CDR1 and CDR2: SGHTA, FQGNSA. The trim removed 2 bases at V and 5 bases at J, leaving 4 bases unmatched. The CDR3 has 14 amino acids. The CDR3: CASSLIGGGDTQYF. The CDR3 region has the DNA TGTGCCAGCAGCTTAATCGGCGGGGGAGATACGCAGTATTTT.

In this sample, this clonotype turned up a few times. The rearrangement uses TRBV20-1 and TRBJ2-7; 7 bases fit TRBD1. Per the germline V gene, CDR1 is DFQATT and CDR2 is SNEGSKA (reference sequence). Germline trimming cut 3 bases from V and 1 base from J; bases unmatched to any gene: 12. The CDR3 has 16 amino acids. The CDR3 is CSASATRTGTSYEQYF. CDR3 nucleotides: TGCAGTGCTAGTGCCACTCGGACAGGAACTTCCTACGAGCAGTACTTC.

This clonotype was recorded at least ten times. The chain recombines TRBV13 with TRBJ1-5; 7 bases map to TRBD1. CDR3 length: 18 residues. Germline values: CDR1 PRHDT, CDR2 FYEKMQ (reference sequence). V was clipped by 0 bases and J by 7 bases; unmatched bases: 15. CDR3 protein: CASSLGKVGSTGVQPQHF. DNA of the CDR3: TGTGCCAGCAGCTTAGGTAAAGTTGGATCAACAGGGGTCCAGCCCCAGCATTTT.

CDR3 region: CAITRTGDSYEQYF. CDR3 DNA sequence: TGTGCCATCACTAGGACAGGAGACTCCTACGAGCAGTACTTC. The rearrangement joins TRBV10-3 to TRBJ2-7, with TRBD1 matching over 7 bases. This CDR3 has 14 amino acids. CDR1 and CDR2 from the germline V gene are ENHRY and SYGVKD. Germline trimming cut 7 bases from V and 0 bases from J; bases unmatched to any gene: 6.

A few counts support this clonotype. CDR3 coding DNA: TGTGCCAGCTCACCCGATCCCTTCTCTGGGGCCAACGTCCTGACTTTC. Its translation: CASSPDPFSGANVLTF. The V gene is TRBV18, the J gene TRBJ2-6; D is undetermined. V lost 3 bases and J 0 bases, leaving 9 bases between the germline ends. The CDR3 sequence is 16 residues long. CDR1 is KGHSH, CDR2 LQKENI, per germline.